This TCR beta chain originates from a study of T cell responses to AZD1222 COVID-19 vaccine. Turning to the study itself: Pooling covered second doses at about 4 or about 12 weeks. Study-wide results and caveats: Only a handful of AZD1222 recipients tested seropositive at baseline. Sampling that yielded the repertoires occurred only after the peak T cell response. A reported finding is that nearly half of spike-specific TCRs target unmutated variant regions.

The data were produced by immunoSEQ multiplex PCR, yet TCRdb's version contains in-frame clones alone and is incomplete. This sample yields 95,000 to 100,000 clones, of which about 86% are seen a single time; about 1.4% belongs to the top ten. Details on this clone: Its antigen is unidentified.

CDR1 and CDR2 (germline): SGHTA, FQGTGA. CDR3 length: 22 residues. V was pared by 1 base and J by 4 bases, with 35 bases between. This chain joins TRBV7-3 and TRBJ2-7; D may be TRBD2 (6 bases). The clonotype comes from an adult in good health. Sample: peripheral blood, taken on day 0 of AZD1222 vaccination. This chain's CDR3 is CASSLIILRDGLRSGSFYEQYF. The DNA of the CDR3 is TGTGCCAGCAGCTTAATAATCTTAAGGGACGGACTTAGGAGCGGGTCGTTTTACGAGCAGTACTTC. The full variable domain, its missing parts supplied by reference TRBV7-3 and TRBJ2-7, is GAGVSQTPSNKVTEKGKYVELRCDPISGHTALYWYRQSLGQGPEFLIYFQGTGAADDSGLPNDRFFAVRPEGSVSTLKIQRTERGDSAVYLCASSLIILRDGLRSGSFYEQYFGPGTRLTVT.